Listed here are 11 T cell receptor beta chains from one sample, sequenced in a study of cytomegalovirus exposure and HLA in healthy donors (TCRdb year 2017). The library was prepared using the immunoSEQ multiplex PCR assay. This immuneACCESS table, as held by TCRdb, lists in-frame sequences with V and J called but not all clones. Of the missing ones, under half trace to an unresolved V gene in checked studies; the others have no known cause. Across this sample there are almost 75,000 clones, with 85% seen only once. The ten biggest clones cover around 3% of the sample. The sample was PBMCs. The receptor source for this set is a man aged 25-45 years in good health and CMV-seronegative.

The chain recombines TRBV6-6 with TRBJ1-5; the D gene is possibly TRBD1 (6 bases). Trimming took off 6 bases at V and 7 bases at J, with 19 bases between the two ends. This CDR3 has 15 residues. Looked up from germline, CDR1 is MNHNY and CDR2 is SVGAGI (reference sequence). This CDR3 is CASSPGGGPGQPQHF. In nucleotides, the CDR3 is TGTGCCAGCAGCCCCGGGGGGGGCCCAGGACAGCCCCAGCATTTT.

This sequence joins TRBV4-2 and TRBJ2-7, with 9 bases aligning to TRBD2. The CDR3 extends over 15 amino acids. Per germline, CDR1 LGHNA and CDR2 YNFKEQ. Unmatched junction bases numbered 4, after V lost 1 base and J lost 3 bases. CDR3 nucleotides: TGTGCCAGCAGCCAAGGCCTAGCGGGGTTCTACGAGCAGTACTTC. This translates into CASSQGLAGFYEQYF.

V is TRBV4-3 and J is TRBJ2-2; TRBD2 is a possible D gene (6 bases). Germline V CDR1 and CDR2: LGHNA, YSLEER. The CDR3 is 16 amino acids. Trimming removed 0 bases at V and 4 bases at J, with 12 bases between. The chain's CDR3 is CASSQDGRQVTGELFF. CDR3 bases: TGCGCCAGCAGCCAAGATGGGAGGCAGGTCACCGGGGAGCTGTTTTTT.

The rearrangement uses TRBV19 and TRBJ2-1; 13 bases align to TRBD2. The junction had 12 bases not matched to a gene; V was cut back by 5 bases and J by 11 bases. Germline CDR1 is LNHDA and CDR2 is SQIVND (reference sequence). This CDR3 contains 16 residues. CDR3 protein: CASSVGLAGEFRKQFF. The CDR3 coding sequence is TGTGCCAGTAGTGTTGGACTAGCGGGAGAGTTCAGGAAGCAGTTCTTC.

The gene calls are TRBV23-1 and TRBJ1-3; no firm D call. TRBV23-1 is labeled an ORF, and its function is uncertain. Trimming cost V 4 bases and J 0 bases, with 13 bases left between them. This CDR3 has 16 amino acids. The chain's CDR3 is CASSPLGASSGNTIYF. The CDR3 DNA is TGCGCCAGCAGTCCCTTGGGCGCCAGCTCTGGAAACACCATATATTTT.

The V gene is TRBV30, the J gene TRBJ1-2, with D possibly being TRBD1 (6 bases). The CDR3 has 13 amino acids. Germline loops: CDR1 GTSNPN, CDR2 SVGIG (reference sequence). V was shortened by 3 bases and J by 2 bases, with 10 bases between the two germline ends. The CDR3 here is CAWSRDRNYGYTF. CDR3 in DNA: TGTGCCTGGAGCCGAGACAGGAACTATGGCTACACCTTC.

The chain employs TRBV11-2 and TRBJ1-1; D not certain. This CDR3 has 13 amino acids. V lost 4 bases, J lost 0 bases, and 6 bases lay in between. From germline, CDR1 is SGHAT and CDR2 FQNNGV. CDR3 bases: TGTGCCAGCAGCTCCCAGGTGAACACTGAAGCTTTCTTT. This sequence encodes CASSSQVNTEAFF.

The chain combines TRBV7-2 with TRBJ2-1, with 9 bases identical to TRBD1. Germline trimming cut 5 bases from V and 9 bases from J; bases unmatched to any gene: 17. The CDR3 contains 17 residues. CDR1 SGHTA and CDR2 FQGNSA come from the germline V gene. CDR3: CASSPNFRGQGGGEQFF. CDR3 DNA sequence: TGTGCCAGCAGCCCCAACTTCCGGGGACAGGGTGGCGGTGAGCAGTTCTTC.

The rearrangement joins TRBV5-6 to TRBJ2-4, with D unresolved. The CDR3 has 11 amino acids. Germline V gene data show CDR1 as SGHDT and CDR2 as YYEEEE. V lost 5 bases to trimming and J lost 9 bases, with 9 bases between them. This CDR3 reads CASSLSSIQYF. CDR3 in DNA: TGTGCCAGCAGTCTGAGTTCCATTCAGTACTTC.

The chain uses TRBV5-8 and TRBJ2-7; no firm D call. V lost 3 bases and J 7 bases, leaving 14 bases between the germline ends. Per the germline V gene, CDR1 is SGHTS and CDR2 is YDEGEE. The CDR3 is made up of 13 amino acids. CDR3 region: CASSSHMAREQYV. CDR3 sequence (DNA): TGTGCCAGCAGCTCCCACATGGCTCGGGAGCAGTACGTC.

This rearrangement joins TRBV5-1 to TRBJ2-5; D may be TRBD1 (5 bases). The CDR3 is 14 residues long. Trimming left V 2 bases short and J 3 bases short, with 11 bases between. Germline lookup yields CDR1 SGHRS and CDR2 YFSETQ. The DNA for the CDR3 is TGCGCCAGCAGCTTTTTGACAGACGAAGAGACCCAGTACTTC. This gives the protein CASSFLTDEETQYF.